This T cell receptor beta chain was recorded in a study of blood T cells in healthy people across ages. Broader study findings: Unsorted PBMCs prevented conclusive naive versus antigen-experienced comparison. It was held that the diversity estimates obtained from one million T cells were underestimates.

Through a sample-barcoded 5' primer and a J-beta primer mix, a second PCR was run for roughly 6 to 12 cycles. TCRdb recomputed calls from the 5' RACE reads with MiXCR, one row per CDR3 protein. The data show about 380,000 distinct CDR3 sequences, about 49% seen once. This clonotype was found a few times. What it binds is not known. Donors were healthy Caucasian individuals from Russia aged roughly 6 to 90. The CDR3 runs to 15 residues. Per germline, CDR1 SGHNT and CDR2 YENEEA. V was cut by 5 bases and J by 1 base, with 15 bases left in between. The sample taken for sequencing was blood. The TCR was taken from a man aged 60-69 years in good health. V is TRBV11-3 and J is TRBJ2-7, with D unclear. This CDR3 is CASSPLLVDSYEQYF. Here the CDR3 DNA reads TGTGCCAGCAGCCCGCTTCTTGTAGATTCCTACGAGCAGTACTTC. Full variable domain (outside the CDR3, taken from reference TRBV11-3 and TRBJ2-7): EAGVVQSPRYKIIEKKQPVAFWCNPISGHNTLYWYLQNLGQGPELLIRYENEEAVDDSQLPKDRFSAERLKGVDSTLKIQPAELGDSAVYLCASSPLLVDSYEQYFGPGTRLTVT.